This TCR beta chain is drawn from a study of blood T cells in healthy people across ages. A second PCR, run for about 7 to 12 cycles, used a sample-barcoded 5' primer plus a J-beta primer mix. One entry per CDR3 protein, called by TCRdb with MiXCR from the 5' RACE reads. The data show about 2 million distinct CDR3 sequences, around half seen once. The CDR3 loop spans 13 amino acids. This clonotype has just a few counts. The sample comprised blood. V is TRBV12-3 or TRBV12-4 and J is TRBJ2-4; D is uncertain. Judging by the DNA end, TRBJ2-7 fits better; the J call may be wrong. The receptor was isolated from a woman aged 40 to 55 in good health. The DNA of the CDR3 is TGTGCCAGCAGGAACAGAGAACTCTACGAGCAGTACTTC. Translating gives CASRNRELYEQYF.